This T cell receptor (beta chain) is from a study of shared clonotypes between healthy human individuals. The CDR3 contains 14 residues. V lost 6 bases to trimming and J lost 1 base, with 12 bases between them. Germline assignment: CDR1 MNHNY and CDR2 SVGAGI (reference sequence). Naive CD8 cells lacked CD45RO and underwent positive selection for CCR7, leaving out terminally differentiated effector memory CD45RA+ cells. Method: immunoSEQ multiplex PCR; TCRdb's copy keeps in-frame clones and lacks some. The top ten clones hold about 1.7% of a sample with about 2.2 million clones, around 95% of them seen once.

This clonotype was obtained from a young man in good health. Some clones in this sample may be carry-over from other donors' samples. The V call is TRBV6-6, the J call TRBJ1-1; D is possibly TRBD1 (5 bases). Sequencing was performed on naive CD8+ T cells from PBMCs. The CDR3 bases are TGTGCCAGCAGAGACCTCGGGGCGAACACTGAAGCTTTCTTT. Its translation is CASRDLGANTEAFF.